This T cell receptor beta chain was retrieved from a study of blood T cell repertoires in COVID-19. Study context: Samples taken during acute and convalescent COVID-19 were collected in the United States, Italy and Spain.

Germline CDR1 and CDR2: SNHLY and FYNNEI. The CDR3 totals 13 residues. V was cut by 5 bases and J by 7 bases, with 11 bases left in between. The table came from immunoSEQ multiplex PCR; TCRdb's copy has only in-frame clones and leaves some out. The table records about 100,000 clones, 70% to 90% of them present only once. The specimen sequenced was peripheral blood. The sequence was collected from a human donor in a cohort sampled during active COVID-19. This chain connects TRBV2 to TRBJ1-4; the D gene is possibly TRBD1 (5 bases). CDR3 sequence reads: CASSRGSVEKLFF. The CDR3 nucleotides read TGTGCCAGCAGTAGGGGATCGGTTGAAAAACTGTTTTTT.